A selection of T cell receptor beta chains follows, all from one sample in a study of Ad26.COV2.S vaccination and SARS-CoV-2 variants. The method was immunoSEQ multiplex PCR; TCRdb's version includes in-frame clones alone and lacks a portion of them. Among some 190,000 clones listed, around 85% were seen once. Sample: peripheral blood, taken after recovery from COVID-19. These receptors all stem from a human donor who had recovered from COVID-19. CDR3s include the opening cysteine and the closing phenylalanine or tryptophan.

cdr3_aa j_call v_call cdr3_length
CGAAPTSNYGYTF TRBJ1-2 TRBV6-5 13
CASTIGTSGGNEQFF TRBJ2-1 TRBV6-5 15
CASSPSQGSLSGYTF TRBJ1-2 TRBV6-5 15
CAWRTGGSSYNEQFF TRBJ2-1 TRBV30 15
CASSKQVRNYGYTF TRBJ1-2 TRBV18 14
CASSSTPSGGLLILPTDTQYF TRBJ2-3 TRBV18 21
CASGLASGRSNTGELFF TRBJ2-2 TRBV12-5 17
CASSFGLDTQYF TRBJ2-3 TRBV12-3/TRBV12-4 12
CASSLAAGAQETQYF TRBJ2-5 TRBV11-2 15
CAIRRGGVDTEAFF TRBJ1-1 TRBV10-3 14
CASSAGTAAEQYF TRBJ2-7 TRBV9 13
CASSLYAEAFF TRBJ1-1 TRBV28 11
CASTQDRVIGYTF TRBJ1-2 TRBV5-6 13
CASSESTVNTGELFF TRBJ2-2 TRBV2 15
CATSALGGQPQHF TRBJ1-5 TRBV24-1 13
CASSPASGTGNYGYTF TRBJ1-2 TRBV28 16
CASSTALNEKLFF TRBJ1-4 TRBV5-4 13
CASSEHGGRGTEAFF TRBJ1-1 TRBV6-1 15
CASSLSPGQPEVYSNQPQHF TRBJ1-5 TRBV4-1 20
CASSPRSRGSDGYTF TRBJ1-2 TRBV9 15
CASRMGRGGQIGYEQYF TRBJ2-7 TRBV5-1 17
CASSFPDTQYF TRBJ2-3 TRBV7-9 11
CASSYTPSGGSTDTQYF TRBJ2-3 TRBV7-3 17
CASSSRTNTGELFF TRBJ2-2 TRBV9 14
CASNYRAYSGNTIYF TRBJ1-3 TRBV6-5 15
CASFGDRGFYNEQFF TRBJ2-1 TRBV2 15